The T cell receptor (beta chain) described here comes from a study of CD8 T cells in ankylosing spondylitis. Study-wide points: A motif of seven or eight highly homologous TCR beta variants was seen as apparently characteristic of ankylosing spondylitis blood.

Quantitative 5'-RACE was performed with molecular barcodes, and it yielded the TCR beta libraries. TCRdb reprocessed the 5' RACE reads via MiXCR and lists one record per CDR3 protein. This table holds fewer than 550,000 distinct CDR3 sequences, approximately 5.3% found once. There are many counts of this clonotype. The antigen is not known. The specimen was blood, either unsorted or a sorted T cell fraction (not recorded which). This TCR came from a male donor with ankylosing spondylitis.

As DNA, the CDR3 is TGTGCCAGCAGCCAGGCGGGGGGGTTGATTGAAAAACTGTTTTTT. Its translation: CASSQAGGLIEKLFF. The rearrangement uses TRBV9 and TRBJ1-4, with D tentatively TRBD1 (5 bases). The CDR3 consists of 15 residues. Germline V CDR1 and CDR2: SGDLS, YYNGEE. Trimming removed 4 bases at V and 7 bases at J, with 17 bases between.